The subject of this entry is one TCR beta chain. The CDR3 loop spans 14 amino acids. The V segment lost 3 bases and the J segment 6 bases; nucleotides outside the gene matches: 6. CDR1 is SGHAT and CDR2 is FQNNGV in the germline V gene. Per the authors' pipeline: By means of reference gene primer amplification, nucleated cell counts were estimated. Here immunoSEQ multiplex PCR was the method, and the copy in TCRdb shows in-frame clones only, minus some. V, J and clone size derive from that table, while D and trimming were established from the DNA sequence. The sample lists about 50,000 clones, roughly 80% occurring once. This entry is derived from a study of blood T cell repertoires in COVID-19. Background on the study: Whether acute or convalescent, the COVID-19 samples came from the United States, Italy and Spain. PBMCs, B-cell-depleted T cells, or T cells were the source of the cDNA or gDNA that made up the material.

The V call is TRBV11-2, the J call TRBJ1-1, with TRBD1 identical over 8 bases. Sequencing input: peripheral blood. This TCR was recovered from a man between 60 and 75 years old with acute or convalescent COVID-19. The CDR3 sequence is CASSFGQGVSEAFF. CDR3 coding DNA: TGTGCCAGCAGCTTCGGACAGGGCGTCTCTGAAGCTTTCTTT.